This TCR beta chain appears in the sequencing data of a study of PD-1 blockade in classical Hodgkin lymphoma. Notes on the study in general: At C4D1, TCR diversity had climbed significantly for CD4+ cells, though not for CD8+ cells.

The assay was immunoSEQ multiplex PCR, and TCRdb's table has in-frame clones only and misses some. Of 30,000 to 35,000 clones in the sample, 65% to 90% are singletons; the top ten hold around a third. This CDR3 has 13 residues. The germline V and J ends were trimmed by 4 bases and 4 bases, with 9 bases remaining between them. CDR1 SGHKS and CDR2 YYEKEE come from the germline V gene (reference sequence). Relapse was seen in all patients after autologous stem cell transplantation, and brentuximab vedotin exposure was variable. A word on this clone: Its antigen is currently unknown.

The chain couples TRBV5-5 to TRBJ2-1; unclear D gene. Material: peripheral blood mononuclear cells (PBMCs), obtained at baseline. The sequence was obtained from a human donor with classical Hodgkin lymphoma. The CDR3 region is CASSDELYNEQFF. The CDR3 DNA reads TGTGCCAGCAGCGACGAACTTTACAATGAGCAGTTCTTC.